This entry lists 20 T cell receptor beta chains sequenced from one sample in a study of T cells in Graves' hyperthyroidism and ophthalmopathy. TCR beta CDR3 region amplification was performed from RNA transcripts. In the first-round RT-PCR of the TCR CDR3, the HTBI primer set was used. A single record per CDR3 protein comes from TCRdb applying MiXCR to the multiplex PCR reads. This sample has over 700,000 distinct CDR3 sequences, with about two fifths found just once. The sample taken for sequencing was blood. These receptors were collected from a man aged 18 to 30 with Graves' hyperthyroidism.

V gene TRBV29-1 combines with J gene TRBJ1-2; 7 nucleotides align to TRBD1. The ends lost 4 bases at V and 4 bases at J; junction bases unmatched: 3. The CDR3 spans 12 residues. Germline V CDR1 and CDR2: SQVTM, ANQGSEA. The CDR3 here is CSVGQGVYGYTF. The CDR3 bases are TGCAGCGTTGGACAGGGAGTCTATGGCTACACCTTC. Filled out from reference TRBV29-1 and TRBJ1-2, the complete variable domain reads SAVISQKPSRDICQRGTSLTIQCQVDSQVTMMFWYRQQPGQSLTLIATANQGSEATYESGFVIDKFPISRPNLTFSTLTVSNMSPEDSSIYLCSVGQGVYGYTFGSGTRLTVV.

This clonotype occurred many times. The chain uses TRBV7-2 and TRBJ1-1, with 7 bases fitting TRBD1. This CDR3 comprises 15 residues. After removal of 4 bases from V and 0 bases from J, the junction contained 5 bases not matched to a gene. Germline V gives CDR1 SGHTA, CDR2 FQGNSA. The DNA of the CDR3 is TGTGCCAGCAGCTCCCCGGGACAGATGAACACTGAAGCTTTCTTT. This codes for CASSSPGQMNTEAFF. Combining the CDR3 with reference TRBV7-2 and TRBJ1-1 gives the whole variable domain GAGVSQSPSNKVTEKGKDVELRCDPISGHTALYWYRQSLGQGLEFLIYFQGNSAPDKSGLPSDRFSAERTGGSVSTLTIQRTQQEDSAVYLCASSSPGQMNTEAFFGQGTRLTVV.

This clonotype occurred a few times. The chain uses TRBV14 and TRBJ1-5; the D gene is possibly TRBD1 (6 bases). Germline V lookup: CDR1 SGHDN, CDR2 FVKESK. This CDR3 spans 12 amino acids. The V end lost 4 bases, the J end lost 10 bases, and 11 bases lay between the germline ends. This CDR3 reads CASSLGQSPQHF. The CDR3, as DNA: TGTGCCAGCAGCCTCGGACAGTCCCCCCAGCATTTT.

In the case of this clonotype: As the CDR3 is not closed by the conserved phenylalanine or tryptophan, this likely results from a read error. The CDR3 bases are TGCGCCAGCAGCGGGGGGACTAGCGGGGCGGAAGAGCAGTACCTC. It codes for CASSGGTSGAEEQYL. V gene TRBV5-1 combines with J gene TRBJ2-7, with 13 bases fitting TRBD2. Trimming took 4 bases from V and 7 from J; bases not matched to a gene: 8. Germline assignment: CDR1 SGHRS and CDR2 YFSETQ. The CDR3 extends over 15 amino acids.

The gene calls are TRBV4-1 and TRBJ2-5, with 9 positions matching TRBD2. V trimming: 1 base; J trimming: 10 bases; junction bases outside the gene matches: 16. Germline CDR1 is MGHRA and CDR2 is YSYEKL. The CDR3 consists of 17 residues. The CDR3 DNA reads TGCGCCAGCAGCCAAGGACTAGCGGCAATTCAAAAGGGTGGCCAGTACTTC. This codes for CASSQGLAAIQKGGQYF.

About this clonotype itself: Given the absence of the conserved phenylalanine or tryptophan at the CDR3 end, a read error is likely. CDR3: CAISAAVNVLTS. CDR3 nucleotides: TGTGCCATCAGCGCGGCGGTCAACGTCCTGACTTCC. The chain is built from TRBV10-3 and TRBJ2-6; D is unclear. The CDR3 length is 12 residues. Germline V gives CDR1 ENHRY, CDR2 SYGVKD. The V gene lost 6 bases and the J gene lost 9 bases, with 9 bases spanning the gap.

This clonotype came up many times. This sequence joins TRBV7-6 and TRBJ2-5; no firm D call. Germline values: CDR1 SGHVS, CDR2 FNYEAQ. V lost 0 bases and J lost 2, with 13 bases in between. This CDR3 is built from 16 residues. CDR3 residues: CASSLAITFGQETQYF. The CDR3 DNA reads as TGTGCCAGCAGCTTAGCTATTACCTTTGGGCAAGAGACCCAGTACTTC.

In this sample, this clonotype turned up a few times. The chain recombines TRBV7-3 with TRBJ2-5; 10 bases fit TRBD2. Germline CDR1 is SGHTA and CDR2 is FQGTGA. V shed 1 base, J shed 5 bases, and the junction held 10 bases outside the gene matches. This CDR3 is built from 17 residues. The CDR3 DNA sequence: TGTGCCAGCAGCTTAAAGCATCAGCGGGAGGGCCTGGAGACCCAGTACTTC. Translated, it gives CASSLKHQREGLETQYF.

In its sample, this clonotype was seen many times. V is TRBV9 and J is TRBJ1-1; no clear D. CDR1 and CDR2 (germline): SGDLS, YYNGEE. Trimming cost V 3 bases and J 1 base, with 7 bases left between them. There are 13 residues in the CDR3. The CDR3 sequence is CASSAGGNTEAFF. The CDR3 nucleotides read TGTGCCAGCAGCGCGGGAGGGAACACTGAAGCTTTCTTT. The full variable domain, completed using reference TRBV9 and TRBJ1-1, is DSGVTQTPKHLITATGQRVTLRCSPRSGDLSVYWYQQSLDQGLQFLIQYYNGEERAKGNILERFSAQQFPDLHSELNLSSLELGDSALYFCASSAGGNTEAFFGQGTRLTVV.

The gene calls are TRBV19 and TRBJ1-4; 8 nucleotides line up with TRBD1. The germline CDR1 and CDR2 sequences are LNHDA and SQIVND (reference sequence). V trimming: 6 bases; J trimming: 6 bases; junction bases outside the gene matches: 6. The CDR3 contains 14 residues. CDR3 amino acids: CASSTGQEYEKLFF. Here the CDR3 DNA reads TGTGCCAGTAGCACGGGACAGGAATATGAAAAACTGTTTTTT.

This clonotype was detected only a few times. CDR3 residues: CASSSDVAGGLQEQYF. CDR3 DNA: TGTGCCAGCAGCTCCGACGTAGCGGGAGGGCTTCAAGAGCAGTACTTC. The chain uses TRBV7-2 and TRBJ2-7; 11 bases match TRBD2. The germline V gene has CDR1 SGHTA and CDR2 FQGNSA. J was trimmed by 7 bases and V by 4 bases; bases with no gene match: 12. This CDR3 contains 16 residues.

This chain joins TRBV12-3 or TRBV12-4 and TRBJ2-3; D is perhaps TRBD2 (5 bases). V was pared by 5 bases and J by 5 bases, with 5 bases between. The CDR3 length is 11 residues. The CDR3 loop reads CASSRGDTQYF. In nucleotides, the CDR3 is TGTGCCAGCAGTCGGGGAGATACGCAGTATTTT.

The J gene is TRBJ2-2, the V gene TRBV7-9, with 9 nucleotides matching TRBD1. J lost 4 bases, V lost 6 bases, and 12 bases had no gene match. The CDR3 consists of 17 residues. Germline CDR1 SEHNR, CDR2 FQNEAQ (reference sequence). Here the CDR3 reads CASSLGGQGSFTGELFF. CDR3 DNA: TGTGCCAGCAGTTTGGGGGGACAGGGATCCTTCACCGGGGAGCTGTTTTTT.

The sample holds a few counts of this clonotype. The chain joins TRBV5-1 to TRBJ1-2; no firm D call. CDR1 SGHRS and CDR2 YFSETQ come from the germline V gene. The V end lost 3 bases, the J end lost 7 bases, and 22 bases lay between the germline ends. The CDR3 contains 16 residues. CDR3 sequence reads: CASSSDRPASGSGYTF. CDR3 bases: TGCGCCAGCAGCTCGGATAGACCTGCCTCGGGGTCTGGCTACACCTTC.

The chain joins TRBV18 to TRBJ2-7; TRBD1 is a possible D gene (6 bases). Germline V gene sequence: CDR1 KGHSH, CDR2 LQKENI. This CDR3 is built from 15 residues. Trimming removed 0 bases from V and 6 bases from J, with 15 bases in between. Here the CDR3 DNA reads TGTGCCAGCTCACCACCTTCGGGACACGAAGGCGAGCAGTACTTC. Translating gives CASSPPSGHEGEQYF.

The chain links TRBV6-6 to TRBJ1-1, with 7 bases identical to TRBD1. CDR3 length equals 13 residues. Looked up from germline, CDR1 is MNHNY and CDR2 is SVGAGI (reference sequence). V lost 5 bases to trimming and J lost 6 bases; unmatched junction nucleotides: 6. DNA for the CDR3: TGTGCCAGCAGTAGCAGGGGACAGTCTGAAGCTTTCTTT. It codes for CASSSRGQSEAFF.

Details on this clonotype: A junction end diverges from the germline sequence, so it may reflect a read error. The chain joins TRBV29-1 to TRBJ2-6, with TRBD2 as a possible D gene (7 bases). This CDR3 spans 15 amino acids. Per germline, CDR1 SQVTM and CDR2 ANQGSEA. Here the CDR3 DNA reads TGCAGCGTTGGAGACCCGGACCGGGGGGCCCACGTCCTGACTTTC. Translated, it gives CSVGDPDRGAHVLTF.

The chain recombines TRBV29-1 with TRBJ1-1; D gene ambiguous. From germline, CDR1 is SQVTM and CDR2 ANQGSEA. This CDR3 has 13 residues. The V gene lost 1 base and the J gene lost 5 bases, with 11 bases spanning the gap. CDR3 DNA sequence: TGCAGCGTTGAAGGACGGTTCCCAACTGAAGCTTTCTTT. Protein sequence: CSVEGRFPTEAFF.

This clonotype was observed at least ten times. The DNA for the CDR3 is TGTGCCGGTCGGACAGTTGGCTACACCTTC. This gives the protein CAGRTVGYTF. The chain couples TRBV2 to TRBJ1-2; a possible D gene is TRBD1 (6 bases). The CDR3 contains 10 residues. Germline V gene data show CDR1 as SNHLY and CDR2 as FYNNEI. V was pared by 11 bases and J by 7 bases, with 11 bases between. The complete variable domain, with remaining parts taken from reference TRBV2 and TRBJ1-2, reads EPEVTQTPSHQVTQMGQEVILRCVPISNHLYFYWYRQILGQKVEFLVSFYNNEISEKSEIFDDQFSVERPDGSNFTLKIRSTKLEDSAMYFCAGRTVGYTFGSGTRLTVV.

The rearrangement joins TRBV29-1 to TRBJ2-3; 9 positions agree with TRBD1. This CDR3 contains 14 residues. With 3 bases clipped from V and 1 base from J, the junction kept 2 bases outside the gene matches. Germline-derived CDR1 and CDR2 are SQVTM and ANQGSEA. The CDR3 nucleotides read TGCAGCGTTGAGACAGGGGGGGGCACAGATACGCAGTATTTT. Translation gives CSVETGGGTDTQYF.